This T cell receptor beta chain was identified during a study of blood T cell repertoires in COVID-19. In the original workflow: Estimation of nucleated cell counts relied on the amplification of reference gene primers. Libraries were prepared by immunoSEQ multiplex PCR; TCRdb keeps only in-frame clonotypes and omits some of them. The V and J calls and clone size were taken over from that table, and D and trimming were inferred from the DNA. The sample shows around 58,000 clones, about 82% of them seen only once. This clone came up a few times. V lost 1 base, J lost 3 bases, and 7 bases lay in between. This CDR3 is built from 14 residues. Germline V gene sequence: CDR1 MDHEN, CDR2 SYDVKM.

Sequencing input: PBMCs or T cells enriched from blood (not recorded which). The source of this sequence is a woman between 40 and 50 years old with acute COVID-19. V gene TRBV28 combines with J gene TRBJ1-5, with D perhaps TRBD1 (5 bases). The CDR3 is CASSLSRDNQPQHF. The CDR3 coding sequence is TGTGCCAGCAGTTTATCCAGGGACAATCAGCCCCAGCATTTT.